Sequencing of this TCR beta chain was carried out in a study of T cell repertoires in cytomegalovirus infection. Study summary: Alongside well-studied HLA-B-restricted CMV epitopes, recently identified HLA-C-restricted CMV epitopes were also used. Indications came from public TCR beta signatures; they pointed to CMV infection and to a matching HLA type.

Study-wide findings and caveats: Dominating the ex vivo response were HLA-C-restricted CMV-specific TCR beta clonotypes. People with CMV and the relevant HLA were identified by cumulative public TCR beta family frequency.

This clonotype came up a few times. Its cognate antigen is unknown. One entry per CDR3 protein results from TCRdb running MiXCR on the reads. The sample records 550,000 to 700,000 distinct CDR3 sequences, under 45% being singletons. The source was cultured PBMCs, collected from culture after CMV antigen stimulation. The TCR comes from a human donor in good health (CMV status not recorded). Some clones in this sample may be carry-over from other donors' samples.

Here the CDR3 DNA reads TGTGCCAGCAGTTTGACAGGACAGTATGGAAACACCATATATTTT. This sequence encodes CASSLTGQYGNTIYF. The chain couples TRBV27 to TRBJ1-3; the D gene is possibly TRBD1 (6 bases). CDR3 size: 15 residues. CDR1 and CDR2 (germline): MNHEY, SMNVEV (reference sequence). With 3 bases removed from V and 3 bases from J, the gap between germline ends came to 12 bases.